A single sample gave rise to the 24 T cell receptor beta chains below, sequenced in a study of T cells in localized non-small cell lung cancer. TCRdb's table, derived via immunoSEQ multiplex PCR, lists solely in-frame clones and lacks some. This table has tens of thousands of clones, 81% appearing once. Source: peripheral blood mononuclear cells, taken before any cancer treatment. The source is a man aged 35-69 years with stage III lung adenocarcinoma.

This clone occurred a few times. The chain employs TRBV5-1 and TRBJ2-2; 10 nucleotides match TRBD1. Per the germline V gene, CDR1 is SGHRS and CDR2 is YFSETQ. The CDR3 has 14 residues. V lost 7 bases and J lost 5; bases outside the gene matches: 5. CDR3 loop: CASRDRGWTGELFF. The CDR3 DNA is TGCGCCAGCCGGGACAGGGGATGGACCGGGGAGCTGTTTTTT.

The genes are TRBV9 and TRBJ2-3; 7 positions match TRBD2. V lost 0 bases, J lost 1 base, and 2 bases stayed unmatched. This CDR3 is built from 15 residues. Germline V gives CDR1 SGDLS, CDR2 YYNGEE. CDR3 protein: CASSVGSGGTDTQYF. Written as DNA, the CDR3 is TGTGCCAGCAGCGTAGGAAGCGGGGGCACAGATACGCAGTATTTT.

This chain joins TRBV7-7 and TRBJ2-2, with 7 bases identical to TRBD2. The CDR3 length is 13 residues. Germline V lookup: CDR1 SSHAT, CDR2 FNYEAQ (reference sequence). Trimming cost V 5 bases and J 6 bases; bases outside gene matches: 3. The CDR3 reads CASSNRGAGELFF. CDR3 bases: TGTGCCAGCAGCAACCGGGGGGCCGGGGAGCTGTTTTTT. Full variable domain (missing parts from reference TRBV7-7 and TRBJ2-2): GAGVSQSPRYKVTKRGQDVTLRCDPISSHATLYWYQQALGQGPEFLTYFNYEAQPDKSGLPSDRFSAERPEGSISTLTIQRTEQRDSAMYRCASSNRGAGELFFGEGSRLTVL.

The chain combines TRBV7-8 with TRBJ2-7; no clear D gene. CDR1 and CDR2 from the germline V gene are SGHVS and FQNEAQ. This CDR3 is 11 amino acids long. V lost 7 bases and J lost 3, with 7 bases in between. The CDR3 protein is CASTTNYEQYF. CDR3 DNA: TGTGCCAGCACCACTAACTACGAGCAGTACTTC. Looking up the rest from reference TRBV7-8 and TRBJ2-7 gives the full variable domain: GAGVSQSPRYKVAKRGQDVALRCDPISGHVSLFWYQQALGQGPEFLTYFQNEAQLDKSGLPSDRFFAERPEGSVSTLKIQRTQQEDSAVYLCASTTNYEQYFGPGTRLTVT.

V usage is TRBV19 and J usage is TRBJ1-5, with no clear D. Germline lookup yields CDR1 LNHDA and CDR2 SQIVND (reference sequence). V was clipped by 3 bases and J by 2 bases, with 20 bases between them. There are 18 residues in the CDR3. The CDR3 is CASSIGIPRLVGNQPQHF. The DNA for the CDR3 is TGTGCCAGTAGTATCGGGATCCCCCGTCTGGTCGGCAATCAGCCCCAGCATTTT.

By share of the sample, this clone is medium-sized. The genes are TRBV19 and TRBJ2-1; D ambiguous. Germline V gives CDR1 LNHDA, CDR2 SQIVND (reference sequence). V lost 5 bases, J lost 5 bases, and 10 bases lay in between. The CDR3 covers 13 residues. The CDR3 spells CASSWANNNEQFF. DNA of the CDR3: TGTGCCAGTAGTTGGGCTAATAACAATGAGCAGTTCTTC.

Only one count was recorded for this clone. CDR3 nucleotide sequence: TGTGCCAGTAGTCCGGGACAGGCCTTAGCCAAAAACATTCAGTACTTC. As protein: CASSPGQALAKNIQYF. The chain has TRBV19 and TRBJ2-4; TRBD1 agrees at 8 bases. Germline loops: CDR1 LNHDA, CDR2 SQIVND (reference sequence). The junction had 6 bases not matched to a gene; V was cut back by 5 bases and J by 0 bases. The CDR3 has 16 amino acids.

The chain has TRBV9 and TRBJ1-3; no clear D gene. Trimming took 3 bases from V and 0 from J, leaving 10 bases between them. This CDR3 is built from 15 residues. From germline, CDR1 is SGDLS and CDR2 YYNGEE. The CDR3 loop is CASSAGSLSGNTIYF. CDR3 nucleotide sequence: TGTGCCAGCAGCGCGGGGAGTCTCTCTGGAAACACCATATATTTT.

This clone is judged medium-sized. A read error may produce the germline difference seen at one junction end. The V gene is TRBV7-7, the J gene TRBJ1-1; D possibly corresponds to TRBD1 (6 bases). Germline V gene sequence: CDR1 SSHAT, CDR2 FNYEAQ (reference sequence). The CDR3 covers 15 residues. The CDR3 coding sequence is TGTGCTAGCAGCCCGATAGGTGGTCGACAGGTCGAAGCTTTCTTT. Encoded protein: CASSPIGGRQVEAFF.

A single count supports this clone. CDR3 region: CASSPTSGTGGRYTEAFF. The DNA for the CDR3 is TGTGCCAGCTCACCGACATCCGGGACAGGGGGTCGGTACACTGAAGCTTTCTTT. The J gene is TRBJ1-1, the V gene TRBV18, with 11 bases aligning to TRBD1. Germline assignment: CDR1 KGHSH and CDR2 LQKENI. The V segment lost 3 bases and the J segment 3 bases; nucleotides outside the gene matches: 12. The length of the CDR3 is 18 residues.

The chain combines TRBV6-5 with TRBJ2-3; D may correspond to TRBD1 or TRBD2 (5 bases each). CDR3 length: 16 residues. The germline CDR1 and CDR2 sequences are MNHEY and SVGAGI. V lost 4 bases and J lost 2, with 16 bases in between. CDR3 coding DNA: TGTGCCAGCAGTTCTCAGGGAGCGAAATACACAGATACGCAGTATTTT. Translation gives CASSSQGAKYTDTQYF.

CDR3 sequence reads: CASRPGQGMETQYF. The CDR3 DNA reads TGTGCCAGCAGACCTGGACAGGGTATGGAGACCCAGTACTTC. The V call is TRBV6-6, the J call TRBJ2-5; 8 bases match TRBD1. The CDR3 extends over 14 amino acids. V lost 6 bases, J lost 5 bases, and 8 bases stayed unmatched. Germline CDR1 reads MNHNY; CDR2 reads SVGAGI (reference sequence).

This clone was detected only a few times. V gene TRBV6-6 combines with J gene TRBJ2-7; 7 nucleotides match TRBD1. CDR3 length: 14 amino acids. Unmatched junction bases numbered 2, after V lost 0 bases and J lost 3 bases. Germline V gene data show CDR1 as MNHNY and CDR2 as SVGAGI (reference sequence). The chain's CDR3 is CASSYSGQLYEQYF. In nucleotides, the CDR3 is TGTGCCAGCAGTTACTCGGGACAGCTCTACGAGCAGTACTTC.

The CDR3 reads CASRTRVQETQYF. DNA for the CDR3: TGTGCCAGCAGAACAAGGGTCCAAGAGACCCAGTACTTC. The rearrangement joins TRBV5-4 to TRBJ2-5; no clear D gene. The V and J ends lost 5 bases and 1 base respectively, with 9 bases between them. CDR3 length equals 13 residues. The germline CDR1 and CDR2 sequences are SGHNT and YYREEE (reference sequence).

The chain employs TRBV7-9 and TRBJ2-1, with TRBD2 matching over 15 bases. CDR3 size: 19 residues. The V gene end was trimmed by 7 bases and the J gene end by 1 base; junction bases not matched to a gene: 11. CDR1 and CDR2 (germline): SEHNR, FQNEAQ (reference sequence). CDR3: CASNPGTSGGPVSYNEQFF. As DNA, the CDR3 is TGTGCCAGCAATCCCGGGACTAGCGGGGGGCCGGTGTCCTACAATGAGCAGTTCTTC.

J is TRBJ2-1 and V is TRBV14; D call uncertain. V was pared by 4 bases and J by 5 bases, with 6 bases between. This CDR3 is 12 amino acids long. Germline lookup yields CDR1 SGHDN and CDR2 FVKESK. The CDR3 sequence: CASSPWNNEQFF. The CDR3 DNA is TGTGCCAGCAGCCCCTGGAACAATGAGCAGTTCTTC.

The CDR3 is CASGRASTDTQYF. The CDR3 DNA reads TGTGCCAGTGGGAGGGCTAGCACAGATACGCAGTATTTT. The chain employs TRBV18 and TRBJ2-3; 7 bases agree with TRBD2. Looked up from germline, CDR1 is KGHSH and CDR2 is LQKENI. The V and J ends lost 9 bases and 0 bases, in that order; junction bases with no gene match: 3. The CDR3 is made up of 13 amino acids.

The chain uses TRBV28 and TRBJ1-1, with D perhaps TRBD1 (5 bases). Trimming removed 6 bases at V and 11 bases at J, with 19 bases between. The length of the CDR3 is 13 residues. Germline CDR1 is MDHEN and CDR2 is SYDVKM. The CDR3 bases are TGTGCCAGCAGAAAACCTTGGGGGTTGATGGCTTTCTTT. It codes for CASRKPWGLMAFF. The full variable domain, in which reference TRBV28 and TRBJ1-1 provide the parts outside the CDR3, is DVKVTQSSRYLVKRTGEKVFLECVQDMDHENMFWYRQDPGLGLRLIYFSYDVKMKEKGDIPEGYSVSREKKERFSLILESASTNQTSMYLCASRKPWGLMAFFGQGTRLTVV.

This chain connects TRBV11-2 to TRBJ2-7; D is undetermined. Germline lookup yields CDR1 SGHAT and CDR2 FQNNGV. This CDR3 has 11 amino acids. Deletions cut 5 bases from V and 4 bases from J, with 6 bases between. CDR3 loop: CASSNLYEQYF. Written as DNA, the CDR3 is TGTGCCAGCAGCAACCTGTACGAGCAGTACTTC.

This chain links TRBV5-4 with TRBJ2-7; D possibly uses TRBD1 or TRBD2 (5 bases each). This CDR3 is built from 15 residues. Trimming removed 4 bases at V and 1 base at J, with 15 bases between. Germline CDR1 reads SGHNT; CDR2 reads YYREEE (reference sequence). The CDR3 bases are TGTGCCAGCAGCCAATGGGACCGATATTCCTACGAGCAGTACTTC. This translates into CASSQWDRYSYEQYF.

This sequence joins TRBV9 and TRBJ2-7; 8 bases line up with TRBD1. Germline CDR1 is SGDLS and CDR2 is YYNGEE. The CDR3 length is 14 residues. V shed 1 base, J shed 6 bases, and the junction held 6 bases outside the gene matches. The CDR3 DNA is TGTGCCAGCAGCGTATCGACGACAGGGGCCGAGCAGTACTTC. Amino acid sequence: CASSVSTTGAEQYF.

The chain carries TRBV7-2 and TRBJ2-4; 8 bases are shared with TRBD1. With V trimmed by 5 bases and J by 12 bases, 12 bases remained unmatched. The CDR3 runs 14 residues. The germline V gene encodes CDR1 SGHTA and CDR2 FQGNSA. The CDR3 DNA follows: TGTGCCAGCAGCCCCCAACAGGGGGGTAAGACTCAGTACTTC. Its protein product is CASSPQQGGKTQYF. Full variable domain (missing parts from reference TRBV7-2 and TRBJ2-4): GAGVSQSPSNKVTEKGKDVELRCDPISGHTALYWYRQSLGQGLEFLIYFQGNSAPDKSGLPSDRFSAERTGGSVSTLTIQRTQQEDSAVYLCASSPQQGGKTQYFGAGTRLSVL.

V gene TRBV18 combines with J gene TRBJ2-5, with 8 nucleotides matching TRBD1. V was clipped by 6 bases and J by 2 bases; unmatched bases: 8. This CDR3 is 15 amino acids long. The germline CDR1 and CDR2 sequences are KGHSH and LQKENI. The CDR3: CASSNRDRQQETQYF. The CDR3, as DNA: TGTGCCAGCTCGAACCGGGACAGGCAGCAAGAGACCCAGTACTTC. Full variable domain (outside the CDR3, taken from reference TRBV18 and TRBJ2-5): NAGVMQNPRHLVRRRGQEARLRCSPMKGHSHVYWYRQLPEEGLKFMVYLQKENIIDESGMPKERFSAEFPKEGPSILRIQQVVRGDSAAYFCASSNRDRQQETQYFGPGTRLLVL.

The chain joins TRBV7-6 to TRBJ1-3; the match to TRBD1 covers 7 bases. V lost 1 base, J lost 2 bases, and 2 bases stayed unmatched. This CDR3 is built from 15 residues. CDR1 and CDR2 (germline): SGHVS, FNYEAQ. The CDR3 here is CASSLGQGTGNTIYF. The DNA for the CDR3 is TGTGCCAGCAGCTTAGGACAGGGAACTGGAAACACCATATATTTT.